This TCR beta chain was observed in a study of shared clonotypes between healthy human individuals. V lost 0 bases and J 7 bases, leaving 11 bases between the germline ends. Looked up from germline, CDR1 is SGHNT and CDR2 is YYREEE (reference sequence). The CDR3 length is 13 residues. Profiling relied on immunoSEQ multiplex PCR, and the TCRdb table lists in-frame clones only, not all of them. This sample has 1.5 million to 2.5 million clones, with about 95% found just once. The naive CD8 population came from CD45RO-negative cells selected for CCR7, without terminally differentiated effector memory CD45RA+ cells. For this clone: What it recognizes is unknown.

Findings and limits, study-wide: Depth was large, yet rarefaction showed that sorted-subset sequencing was incomplete.

The specimen was naive CD8+ T cells sorted from blood. The chain recombines TRBV5-4 with TRBJ2-7; D not resolved. This TCR derives from a man aged 18-30 years in good health. CDR3 in DNA: TGTGCCAGCAGCTTGGAGCTTTTTGGAGAGCAGTACTTC. The encoded protein is CASSLELFGEQYF.